Sequencing of this T cell receptor beta chain was carried out in a study of T cell repertoires in cytomegalovirus infection. In TCRdb, the reads were re-called with MiXCR into one record per CDR3 protein. The data contain 400,000 or so distinct CDR3 sequences, roughly 30% of them singletons. This clonotype showed up just a few times. This CDR3 has 16 residues. J lost 6 bases, V lost 3 bases, and 7 bases had no gene match. The germline gives CDR1 MNHEY, CDR2 SMNVEV (reference sequence). This receptor was obtained from a human donor in good health (CMV status not recorded). Some clones in this sample may be carry-over from other donors' samples. The chain has TRBV27 and TRBJ2-2; 10 bases align to TRBD1. The sequencing sample was made of PBMCs. The CDR3 sequence: CASSLGTGAIAGELFF. The DNA of the CDR3 is TGTGCCAGCAGTTTGGGGACAGGGGCGATCGCCGGGGAGCTGTTTTTT.